The source of this T cell receptor (beta chain) is a study of low-dose radiotherapy and immunotherapy resistance in tumors. Across the study: It was 1 Gy per fraction every two weeks that Cohort 2 received, adding up to 13 Gy over 26 weeks.

Covering alpha and beta chains, TRAV- and TRBV-specific primers were used for the first-strand cDNA. A constant-region primer paired with the V-primer adapter amplified TCRs over about 18 PCR cycles. MiXCR, applied by TCRdb to the reads, yields one record per CDR3 protein. Of about 60,000 distinct CDR3 sequences in the sample, about 25% are singletons; the top ten hold approximately 5.3%. The sample holds a few counts of this clonotype. Time point specified: before trial treatment. In the RACIN dose-escalation trial, donors got nivolumab plus ipilimumab with aspirin, cyclophosphamide and radiotherapy. Sequencing used PBMCs, obtained before treatment. The origin of this receptor is a male donor with prostate cancer.

The CDR3 spells CASSPPGGRGVTEAFF. CDR3 DNA: TGTGCCAGCTCACCACCCGGCGGCAGGGGGGTTACTGAAGCTTTCTTT. The chain is built from TRBV18 and TRBJ1-1; 7 bases fit TRBD1. The germline V gene encodes CDR1 KGHSH and CDR2 LQKENI. The CDR3 sequence is 16 residues long. Trimming took 0 bases from V and 5 from J; bases not matched to a gene: 9.